This passage covers 17 T cell receptor beta chains from one sample sequenced in a study of radiotherapy plus CTLA-4 blockade in lung cancer. Produced via immunoSEQ multiplex PCR; TCRdb's table is partial and in-frame only. The sample holds about 43,000 clones, roughly 67% seen once. Sequencing was performed on peripheral blood, taken from a patient treated with radiotherapy plus ipilimumab. The receptors stem from a human donor with non-small cell lung cancer who had a partial response to radiotherapy plus ipilimumab.

The chain joins TRBV4-3 to TRBJ1-5; D not resolved. This CDR3 spans 14 amino acids. Germline CDR1 is LGHNA and CDR2 is YSLEER. The V and J ends lost 1 base and 5 bases respectively, with 9 bases between them. CDR3 coding DNA: TGCGCCAGCAGCCAAGTAATGGGCGATCAGCCCCAGCATTTT. Residues: CASSQVMGDQPQHF.

The V and J genes are TRBV5-1 and TRBJ2-1, with 7 bases lining up with TRBD2. V shed 5 bases, J shed 4 bases, and the junction held 9 bases outside the gene matches. Germline values: CDR1 SGHRS, CDR2 YFSETQ. The length of the CDR3 is 15 residues. The CDR3 sequence is CASRWAGEAYNEQFF. The CDR3 DNA reads as TGCGCCAGCAGATGGGCGGGAGAGGCATACAATGAGCAGTTCTTC. Based on the CDR3 plus reference TRBV5-1 and TRBJ2-1, the full variable domain is KAGVTQTPRYLIKTRGQQVTLSCSPISGHRSVSWYQQTPGQGLQFLFEYFSETQRNKGNFPGRFSGRQFSNSRSEMNVSTLELGDSALYLCASRWAGEAYNEQFFGPGTRLTVL.

This clone was counted a few times. V gene TRBV7-3 combines with J gene TRBJ2-1; perhaps TRBD2 as D (5 bases). The ends were cut back, 3 bases at V and 2 bases at J, with 11 bases in the middle. The CDR3 length is 15 residues. The germline V gene has CDR1 SGHTA and CDR2 FQGTGA. This CDR3 is CASSLSLAAYNEQFF. CDR3 sequence (DNA): TGTGCCAGCAGCTTGAGCCTAGCAGCCTACAATGAGCAGTTCTTC.

J is TRBJ2-7 and V is TRBV29-1, with 12 bases lining up with TRBD1. The CDR3 consists of 15 residues. V lost 2 bases, J lost 7 bases, and 9 bases stayed unmatched. In germline, CDR1 is SQVTM, CDR2 ANQGSEA. The CDR3 sequence is CSVETRGTGGGEQYF. CDR3 DNA: TGCAGCGTTGAAACCCGGGGGACAGGGGGCGGGGAGCAGTACTTC.

V usage is TRBV27 and J usage is TRBJ1-4; D not resolved. V was pared by 3 bases and J by 6 bases, with 8 bases between. Germline loops: CDR1 MNHEY, CDR2 SMNVEV (reference sequence). This CDR3 is 13 amino acids long. CDR3 nucleotide sequence: TGTGCCAGCAGTTTCCTAACGGATGAAAAACTGTTTTTT. Amino acid sequence: CASSFLTDEKLFF.

This clone came up a few times. CDR3 amino acids: CASSLGTSGIYEQFF. The CDR3 nucleotides read TGTGCCAGCAGCCTCGGGACTAGCGGGATCTATGAGCAGTTCTTC. This chain links TRBV5-4 with TRBJ2-1; 13 bases align to TRBD2. The CDR3 is 15 amino acids. The trim removed 4 bases at V and 8 bases at J, leaving 6 bases unmatched. Germline lookup yields CDR1 SGHNT and CDR2 YYREEE (reference sequence).

This clone was detected only a few times. The chain employs TRBV2 and TRBJ2-7; TRBD1 matches at 7 bases. V lost 6 bases to trimming and J lost 0 bases; unmatched junction nucleotides: 5. Germline CDR1 SNHLY, CDR2 FYNNEI. This CDR3 contains 14 residues. The CDR3 loop reads CASRPGQASYEQYF. As DNA, the CDR3 is TGTGCCAGCAGGCCCGGACAGGCCTCCTACGAGCAGTACTTC. Using reference TRBV2 and TRBJ2-7 for the parts outside the CDR3, the full variable domain is EPEVTQTPSHQVTQMGQEVILRCVPISNHLYFYWYRQILGQKVEFLVSFYNNEISEKSEIFDDQFSVERPDGSNFTLKIRSTKLEDSAMYFCASRPGQASYEQYFGPGTRLTVT.

This chain uses TRBV11-2 with TRBJ1-1; no clear D gene. There are 13 residues in the CDR3. V dropped 4 bases and J dropped 0 bases, with 6 bases sitting between them. Germline V gene data show CDR1 as SGHAT and CDR2 as FQNNGV. For the CDR3, the DNA is TGTGCCAGCAGCTCCCAGTTGAACACTGAAGCTTTCTTT. Its translation: CASSSQLNTEAFF.

V is TRBV7-6 and J is TRBJ2-3; 7 nucleotides line up with TRBD1. The CDR3 contains 16 residues. V lost 4 bases, J lost 4 bases, and 11 bases stayed unmatched. Looked up from germline, CDR1 is SGHVS and CDR2 is FNYEAQ. CDR3 sequence reads: CASSSPPGQRSDTQYF. CDR3 nucleotide sequence: TGTGCCAGCAGCTCCCCGCCGGGACAGAGGTCAGATACGCAGTATTTT.

The rearrangement links TRBV2 to TRBJ2-3; a possible D gene is TRBD2 (5 bases). V was shortened by 5 bases and J by 2 bases, with 11 bases between the two germline ends. From germline, CDR1 is SNHLY and CDR2 FYNNEI. CDR3 size: 14 residues. The CDR3 is CASSPIRDTDTQYF. The CDR3 DNA sequence: TGTGCCAGCAGTCCCATTCGGGACACAGATACGCAGTATTTT.

The chain couples TRBV10-3 to TRBJ2-7; D is possibly TRBD1 (7 bases). The V and J ends lost 6 bases and 0 bases respectively, with 12 bases between them. The CDR3 is made up of 14 amino acids. The germline CDR1 and CDR2 sequences are ENHRY and SYGVKD. This CDR3 is CAIRRDSSSYEQYF. The CDR3 DNA follows: TGTGCCATCAGGCGGGACAGCAGCTCCTACGAGCAGTACTTC.

This clone was picked up many times. V gene TRBV6-5 combines with J gene TRBJ2-2; 8 bases match TRBD1. This CDR3 has 16 amino acids. Germline V gives CDR1 MNHEY, CDR2 SVGAGI. The J segment lost 7 bases and the V segment lost 4 bases, leaving 11 bases of the junction unmatched. CDR3: CASSFNHQGAGGELFF. The CDR3 nucleotides are TGTGCCAGCAGTTTCAACCACCAGGGGGCTGGCGGGGAGCTGTTTTTT.

This clone was seen more than once but under ten times. The CDR3 DNA is TGTGCCAGCAGCCGTTTGGCAACCACCAGCACCGGGGAGCTGTTTTTT. Protein sequence: CASSRLATTSTGELFF. V is TRBV11-2 and J is TRBJ2-2; no reliable D call. Trimming took off 5 bases at V and 4 bases at J, with 17 bases between the two ends. Germline V gene sequence: CDR1 SGHAT, CDR2 FQNNGV. This CDR3 has 16 residues.

V gene TRBV7-2 combines with J gene TRBJ2-7, with D possibly being TRBD1 (6 bases). CDR3 length: 13 amino acids. Per the germline V gene, CDR1 is SGHTA and CDR2 is FQGNSA. Trimming took 5 bases from V and 9 from J, leaving 17 bases between them. The CDR3 DNA follows: TGTGCCAGCAGCCAGGGACAATCGGGGTGGCAGTACTTC. Translating it yields CASSQGQSGWQYF.

The CDR3 region has the DNA TGCGCCAGCAGCTTGGCCGGGGACTCCTATAATTCACCCCTCCACTTT. Translation gives CASSLAGDSYNSPLHF. The V and J genes are TRBV5-1 and TRBJ1-6; no definite D call. The CDR3 has 16 residues. The germline gives CDR1 SGHRS, CDR2 YFSETQ. Between the trimmed V and J ends, which lost 0 bases and 0 bases, there was a span of 7 bases.

The V and J genes are TRBV7-6 and TRBJ2-2; 11 bases are shared with TRBD1. The CDR3 totals 16 residues. Trimming removed 2 bases from V and 4 bases from J; junction bases left unmatched: 3. Germline lookup yields CDR1 SGHVS and CDR2 FNYEAQ. The CDR3 coding sequence is TGTGCCAGCAGCTTAAAAGGGACAGGGGGCACCGGGGAGCTGTTTTTT. The encoded protein is CASSLKGTGGTGELFF.

The chain is built from TRBV19 and TRBJ1-2; 8 bases are a match to TRBD1. The CDR3 contains 13 residues. The J segment lost 4 bases and the V segment lost 5 bases, leaving 3 bases of the junction unmatched. Per germline, CDR1 LNHDA and CDR2 SQIVND (reference sequence). The CDR3 nucleotides are TGTGCCAGTAGTCCGGACAGGGTCTATGGCTACACCTTC. Protein product: CASSPDRVYGYTF.